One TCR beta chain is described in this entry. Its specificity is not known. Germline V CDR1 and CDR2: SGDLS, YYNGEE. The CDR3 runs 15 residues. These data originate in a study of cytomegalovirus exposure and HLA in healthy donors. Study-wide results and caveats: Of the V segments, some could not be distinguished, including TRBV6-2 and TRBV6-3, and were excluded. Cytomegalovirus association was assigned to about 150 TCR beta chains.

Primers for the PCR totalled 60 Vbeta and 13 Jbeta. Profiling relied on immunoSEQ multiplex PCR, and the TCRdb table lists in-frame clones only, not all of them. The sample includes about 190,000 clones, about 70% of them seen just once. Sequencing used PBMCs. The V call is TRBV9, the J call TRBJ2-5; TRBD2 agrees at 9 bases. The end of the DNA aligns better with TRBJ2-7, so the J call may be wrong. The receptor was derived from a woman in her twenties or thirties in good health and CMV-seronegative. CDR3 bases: TGTGCCAGCAGCGTCGTGGCTAGCGGGACCTACGAGCAGTACTTC. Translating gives CASSVVASGTYEQYF.